The 15 T cell receptor beta chains below all came from one sample that was sequenced in a study of T-cell reconstitution after alpha-beta-depleted transplantation in children. Construction of the TCRbeta library involved unique molecular identifiers. TCRdb used MiXCR to reprocess the PCR reads, holding one entry per CDR3 protein. The sample holds a few hundred thousand distinct CDR3 sequences; 13% are singletons and the top ten take over 2%. Sequencing was performed on PBMCs, mostly from graft donor cells, taken 360 days after TCRalphabeta/CD19-depleted stem cell transplant. The source of these receptors is a male patient under 18 who had a stem cell transplant for acute myeloid leukemia, so the T cells may come from the graft donor.

This clonotype came up a few times. The chain uses TRBV29-1 and TRBJ2-4, with D possibly being TRBD2 (6 bases). Germline V lookup: CDR1 SQVTM, CDR2 ANQGSEA. The CDR3 has 12 residues. V gave up 7 bases and J gave up 6 bases, with 13 bases separating them. The CDR3 region is CSAGGDPNIQYF. As DNA, the CDR3 is TGCAGCGCCGGAGGGGATCCAAACATTCAGTACTTC.

The table lists this clonotype with many counts. In nucleotides, the CDR3 is TGTGCCAGCAGTTACGGTACACGGAAAGGCAATGAGCAGTTCTTC. Amino acids: CASSYGTRKGNEQFF. The chain uses TRBV6-5 and TRBJ2-1; D is unclear. CDR3 length equals 15 residues. The germline gives CDR1 MNHEY, CDR2 SVGAGI. V was clipped by 2 bases and J by 6 bases, with 14 bases between them.

This clonotype has ten or more counts. J is TRBJ2-7 and V is TRBV28; D is possibly TRBD1 or TRBD2 (5 bases each). V lost 7 bases to trimming and J lost 2 bases, with 12 bases between them. The CDR3 totals 13 residues. Germline assignment: CDR1 MDHEN and CDR2 SYDVKM. CDR3 residues: CASTSRGPYEQYF. The CDR3 bases are TGTGCCAGCACCTCGAGGGGTCCCTACGAGCAGTACTTC. Supplemented by reference TRBV28 and TRBJ2-7, the full variable domain reads DVKVTQSSRYLVKRTGEKVFLECVQDMDHENMFWYRQDPGLGLRLIYFSYDVKMKEKGDIPEGYSVSREKKERFSLILESASTNQTSMYLCASTSRGPYEQYFGPGTRLTVT.

The sample holds a few counts of this clonotype. V gene TRBV6-1 combines with J gene TRBJ2-2; 9 bases align to TRBD1. CDR1 is MNHNS and CDR2 is SASEGT in the germline V gene. V dropped 10 bases and J dropped 6; count of bases not matched to a gene: 9. The CDR3 extends over 14 amino acids. In DNA form, the CDR3 reads TGTGCCACCCGTCCGGGACAGGGACCCGGGGAGCTGTTTTTT. Translating it yields CATRPGQGPGELFF.

This rearrangement joins TRBV12-3 or TRBV12-4 to TRBJ2-3, with TRBD2 matching over 8 bases. The CDR3 covers 18 residues. The junction had 15 bases not matched to a gene; V was cut back by 3 bases and J by 4 bases. The CDR3 sequence is CASSLLGDGLAPPDTQYF. CDR3 DNA: TGTGCCAGCAGTTTGCTGGGGGACGGACTAGCACCCCCAGATACGCAGTATTTT.

This clonotype was counted many times. The chain links TRBV7-6 to TRBJ2-1; 7 bases fit TRBD2. The CDR3 runs 16 residues. The trim removed 1 base at V and 0 bases at J, leaving 3 bases unmatched. Germline V gene data show CDR1 as SGHVS and CDR2 as FNYEAQ. Here the CDR3 DNA reads TGTGCCAGCAGCTTAGTCCGCGGGAGCTCCTACAATGAGCAGTTCTTC. Its translation: CASSLVRGSSYNEQFF.

The rearrangement uses TRBV4-3 and TRBJ2-1, with 9 bases fitting TRBD2. The trim removed 7 bases at V and 6 bases at J, leaving 10 bases unmatched. The CDR3 totals 15 residues. Germline CDR1 reads LGHNA; CDR2 reads YSLEER. The CDR3 DNA reads TGCGCCAGCACTTTTGGGACTAGCCGAACCAATGAGCAGTTCTTC. Protein sequence: CASTFGTSRTNEQFF.

This clonotype was observed many times. The rearrangement links TRBV4-3 to TRBJ2-7; 8 bases match TRBD2. Trimming took 4 bases from V and 4 from J; bases not matched to a gene: 9. Per germline, CDR1 LGHNA and CDR2 YSLEER. The CDR3 covers 15 residues. CDR3 nucleotide sequence: TGCGCCAGCAGCCTCCAAGCGGGAGACCCTTACGAGCAGTACTTC. Its translation: CASSLQAGDPYEQYF.

The chain is built from TRBV12-3 or TRBV12-4 and TRBJ2-6, with TRBD1 matching 10 bases. With V trimmed by 8 bases and J by 2 bases, 12 bases remained unmatched. The CDR3 loop spans 18 amino acids. The chain's CDR3 is CASGQRQGASAGANVLTF. The CDR3, as DNA: TGTGCCAGCGGACAAAGACAGGGGGCGAGCGCTGGGGCCAACGTCCTGACTTTC.

CDR3 coding DNA: TGTGCCAGCAGTTGGTGGACAGGTTCCTACGAGCAGTACTTC. Translating gives CASSWWTGSYEQYF. V is TRBV12-3 or TRBV12-4 and J is TRBJ2-7, with 7 bases fitting TRBD1. J lost 1 base, V lost 4 bases, and 4 bases had no gene match. This CDR3 has 14 amino acids.

This clonotype was picked up many times. The genes are TRBV7-9 and TRBJ2-1, with D unclear. The germline V and J ends were trimmed by 2 bases and 5 bases, with 7 bases remaining between them. Germline-derived CDR1 and CDR2 are SEHNR and FQNEAQ (reference sequence). CDR3 length equals 13 residues. The CDR3 here is CASSLIVNNEQFF. The CDR3, as DNA: TGTGCCAGCAGCTTAATAGTCAACAATGAGCAGTTCTTC.

This clonotype has just a few counts. The genes are TRBV4-3 and TRBJ2-3, with D perhaps TRBD2 (6 bases). The ends were cut back, 8 bases at V and 1 base at J, with 13 bases in the middle. The CDR3 loop spans 14 amino acids. In germline, CDR1 is LGHNA, CDR2 YSLEER. CDR3 sequence: CASARDLGTDTQYF. In DNA, the CDR3 is TGCGCCAGCGCGCGGGACTTAGGCACAGATACGCAGTATTTT.

The chain is built from TRBV5-1 and TRBJ1-1; D is uncertain. The germline gives CDR1 SGHRS, CDR2 YFSETQ. This CDR3 has 14 amino acids. V lost 4 bases and J lost 7, with 17 bases in between. CDR3 residues: CASSPGPEIGEAFF. The CDR3 region has the DNA TGCGCCAGCAGCCCTGGACCCGAGATCGGTGAAGCTTTCTTT. The full variable domain, completed using reference TRBV5-1 and TRBJ1-1, is KAGVTQTPRYLIKTRGQQVTLSCSPISGHRSVSWYQQTPGQGLQFLFEYFSETQRNKGNFPGRFSGRQFSNSRSEMNVSTLELGDSALYLCASSPGPEIGEAFFGQGTRLTVV.

This clonotype was counted a few times. The V and J genes are TRBV20-1 and TRBJ2-5, with 9 bases lining up with TRBD2. V shed 5 bases and J 4 bases; nucleotides not matched to a gene: 11. This CDR3 is built from 15 residues. CDR1 is DFQATT, CDR2 SNEGSKA, per germline (reference sequence). The CDR3, as DNA: TGCAGTGCTGGGGGCCTCGCGGGAGGGAGAGAGACCCAGTACTTC. This sequence encodes CSAGGLAGGRETQYF.

In this sample, this clonotype turned up many times. The V gene is TRBV5-1, the J gene TRBJ2-2; D is perhaps TRBD1 (6 bases). The CDR3 contains 17 residues. V lost 1 base and J lost 3, with 16 bases in between. Germline V gene data show CDR1 as SGHRS and CDR2 as YFSETQ. CDR3 DNA: TGCGCCAGCAGCTTGCGGCCGCAGGGGTTTGACACCGGGGAGCTGTTTTTT. As protein: CASSLRPQGFDTGELFF.